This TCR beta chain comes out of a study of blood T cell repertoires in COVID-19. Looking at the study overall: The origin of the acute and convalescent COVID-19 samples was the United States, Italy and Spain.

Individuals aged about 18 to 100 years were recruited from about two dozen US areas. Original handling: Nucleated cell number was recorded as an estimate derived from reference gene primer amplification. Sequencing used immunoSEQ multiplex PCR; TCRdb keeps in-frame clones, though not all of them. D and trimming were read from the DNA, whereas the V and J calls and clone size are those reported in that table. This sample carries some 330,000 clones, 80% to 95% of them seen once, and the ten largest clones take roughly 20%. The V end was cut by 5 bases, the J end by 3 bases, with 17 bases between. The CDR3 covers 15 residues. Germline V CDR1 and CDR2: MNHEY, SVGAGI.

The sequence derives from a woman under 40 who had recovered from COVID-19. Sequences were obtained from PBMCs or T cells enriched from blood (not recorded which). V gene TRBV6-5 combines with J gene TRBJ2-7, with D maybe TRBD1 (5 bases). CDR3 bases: TGTGCCAGCAGTCGACAGTATCATACTATCTACGAGCAGTACTTC. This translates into CASSRQYHTIYEQYF.